This T cell receptor (beta chain) comes out of a study of cytomegalovirus exposure and HLA in healthy donors. Study-wide points: According to a later analysis, donors in an Asian-associated ancestry cluster reportedly had fewer N-insertions than the 666-donor mean. Later examination showed HLA-associated TCR beta chains had greater clonal expansion than equally common others.

CDR3 length: 15 amino acids. The ends lost 7 bases at V and 4 bases at J; junction bases unmatched: 13. Germline V CDR1 and CDR2: MNHEY, SVGAGI. A single count supports this clone. What it binds is not known. PCR was performed using 60 Vbeta and 13 Jbeta primers. In the source study's methods: Roughly 76 million unique TCR beta chains, around 11 million of them shared, were counted by a later analysis. TCRdb's copy holds only in-frame clones and misses some; the assay was immunoSEQ multiplex PCR. V and J calls and clone size are copied from that table; D and trimming were computed from the DNA. Of more than 95,000 clones listed, around 72% are singletons.

The specimen sequenced was PBMCs. This clonotype was obtained from a man aged 25 to 40 in good health and CMV-seronegative. The chain couples TRBV6-5 to TRBJ2-7, with TRBD1 matching 7 bases. DNA for the CDR3: TGTGCCAGCACGGACCGGGACAGTTTCCCTTACGAGCAGTACTTC. Translating it yields CASTDRDSFPYEQYF.